Below are 29 T cell receptor beta chains sequenced from a single sample in a study of cytomegalovirus exposure and HLA in healthy donors. The PCR ran on 60 Vbeta and 13 Jbeta primers. The method was immunoSEQ multiplex PCR; TCRdb's version includes in-frame clones alone and lacks a portion of them. The sample includes approximately 140,000 clones, around 80% seen only once; the top ten take 6.8%. Sequenced input: PBMCs. Source of these receptors: a man between 35 and 55 years old in good health and CMV-seropositive.

The CDR3 spells CASSQDGLAGSSTDTQYF. Written as DNA, the CDR3 is TGCGCCAGCAGCCAAGACGGACTAGCGGGATCTAGCACAGATACGCAGTATTTT. The chain has TRBV4-3 and TRBJ2-3; 12 bases line up with TRBD2. V lost 0 bases, J lost 0 bases, and 4 bases stayed unmatched. CDR1 is LGHNA and CDR2 is YSLEER in the germline V gene. The CDR3 has 18 residues.

The V gene is TRBV19, the J gene TRBJ2-3; 8 bases map to TRBD2. Losses at the gene ends were 1 base for V and 2 bases for J; bases not matched to a gene: 2. The CDR3 is 15 residues long. Per germline, CDR1 LNHDA and CDR2 SQIVND (reference sequence). The CDR3 here is CASSIVLADTDTQYF. CDR3 coding DNA: TGTGCCAGTAGTATAGTACTAGCGGACACAGATACGCAGTATTTT.

The chain couples TRBV28 to TRBJ1-5, with TRBD1 as a possible D gene (5 bases). V lost 6 bases and J lost 2, with 14 bases in between. CDR1 and CDR2 (germline): MDHEN, SYDVKM. The CDR3 consists of 15 residues. The CDR3 region is CASRFQGGGNQPQHF. DNA for the CDR3: TGTGCCAGCAGATTCCAGGGAGGTGGCAATCAGCCCCAGCATTTT.

This chain joins TRBV7-2 and TRBJ1-3, with D possibly TRBD1 on 5 matching bases. The germline V gene has CDR1 SGHTA and CDR2 FQGNSA. Between the trimmed V and J ends, which lost 5 bases and 2 bases, there was a span of 13 bases. CDR3 length equals 15 residues. The CDR3 reads CASSPWGGAGNTIYF. The CDR3 DNA reads TGTGCCAGCAGCCCCTGGGGAGGGGCTGGAAACACCATATATTTT.

With respect to this clone: The same CDR3 also results from other DNA sequences found in this sample. Here the CDR3 reads CASSEAGPYEQYF. Here the CDR3 DNA reads TGTGCCAGCAGTGAGGCGGGCCCCTACGAGCAGTACTTC. The J gene is TRBJ2-7, the V gene TRBV6-1; D perhaps matches TRBD2 (5 bases). The CDR3 loop spans 13 amino acids. Germline CDR1 and CDR2: MNHNS and SASEGT. V gave up 3 bases and J gave up 2 bases, with 8 bases separating them.

The rearrangement links TRBV11-2 to TRBJ1-1; weak D call: TRBD1 (5 bases). From germline, CDR1 is SGHAT and CDR2 FQNNGV. The CDR3 length is 18 residues. V lost 1 base, J lost 0 bases, and 18 bases lay in between. DNA of the CDR3: TGTGCCAGCAGCTTAGGAGGCACAGGTATTGTCCTGAACACTGAAGCTTTCTTT. Amino acids: CASSLGGTGIVLNTEAFF.

The chain couples TRBV6-5 to TRBJ2-5, with D perhaps TRBD1 (5 bases). The CDR3 is 15 residues long. Deletions cut 2 bases from V and 0 bases from J, with 10 bases between. Germline V gene data show CDR1 as MNHEY and CDR2 as SVGAGI. For the CDR3, the DNA is TGTGCCAGCAGTTACACCCCGACAGACCAAGAGACCCAGTACTTC. It codes for CASSYTPTDQETQYF.

The chain has TRBV15 and TRBJ1-5; D is unclear. Trimming took off 0 bases at V and 7 bases at J, with 10 bases between the two ends. CDR1 is LNHNV and CDR2 is YYDKDF in the germline V gene (reference sequence). CDR3 length: 14 residues. The CDR3 DNA follows: TGTGCCACCAGCAGAGATCTTATGTCCCAGCCCCAGCATTTT. It yields the protein CATSRDLMSQPQHF.

This clone occurred once. J is TRBJ2-6 and V is TRBV14; 11 nucleotides match TRBD1. The CDR3 covers 19 residues. Losses at the gene ends were 4 bases for V and 2 bases for J; bases not matched to a gene: 10. Germline assignment: CDR1 SGHDN and CDR2 FVKESK. The CDR3 protein is CASSPEAGTGGTGANVLTF. The CDR3 region has the DNA TGTGCCAGCAGCCCCGAAGCCGGGACAGGGGGGACTGGGGCCAACGTCCTGACTTTC. Supplemented by reference TRBV14 and TRBJ2-6, the full variable domain reads EAGVTQFPSHSVIEKGQTVTLRCDPISGHDNLYWYRRVMGKEIKFLLHFVKESKQDESGMPNNRFLAERTGGTYSTLKVQPAELEDSGVYFCASSPEAGTGGTGANVLTFGAGSRLTVL.

The V and J genes are TRBV13 and TRBJ2-2; D might be TRBD1 (7 bases). Germline V lookup: CDR1 PRHDT, CDR2 FYEKMQ (reference sequence). The CDR3 runs 12 residues. Trimming took 5 bases from V and 13 from J, leaving 14 bases between them. CDR3 nucleotides: TGTGCCAGCAGCCTAAGACAGGGAGGGCTGTTTTTT. It is translated as CASSLRQGGLFF.

This clone has just a few counts. The V and J genes are TRBV9 and TRBJ2-7; D is perhaps TRBD1 (5 bases). The CDR3 runs to 12 residues. Trimming removed 5 bases from V and 4 bases from J, with 10 bases in between. The germline V gene encodes CDR1 SGDLS and CDR2 YYNGEE. This CDR3 reads CASRGQGYEQYF. The CDR3 DNA sequence: TGTGCCAGCAGGGGGCAAGGGTACGAGCAGTACTTC.

The CDR3 sequence is CASSLDLGQVNTEAFF. The CDR3 DNA is TGTGCCAGCAGCTTGGACCTGGGACAGGTTAACACTGAAGCTTTCTTT. This sequence joins TRBV5-6 and TRBJ1-1; 8 nucleotides line up with TRBD1. This CDR3 region has 16 residues. The germline V gene encodes CDR1 SGHDT and CDR2 YYEEEE. Trimming cost V 0 bases and J 2 bases; bases outside gene matches: 6.

The V and J genes are TRBV5-1 and TRBJ2-7; 10 bases are shared with TRBD1. Germline CDR1 reads SGHRS; CDR2 reads YFSETQ. V trimming: 4 bases; J trimming: 4 bases; junction bases outside the gene matches: 5. There are 14 residues in the CDR3. CDR3 coding DNA: TGCGCCAGCAGCCGGGACAGGGGTGGGTACGAGCAGTACTTC. Its translation: CASSRDRGGYEQYF.

There are a few counts of this clone. Here the CDR3 DNA reads TGTGCCAGCAGATCCAGAGGGTTGGCGTATGGCTACACCTTC. It yields the protein CASRSRGLAYGYTF. This sequence joins TRBV28 and TRBJ1-2; no clear D. There are 14 residues in the CDR3. Germline V gives CDR1 MDHEN, CDR2 SYDVKM. Trimming removed 6 bases from V and 5 bases from J, with 16 bases in between.

The CDR3 loop is CASSATGVGYYEQYF. The DNA of the CDR3 is TGTGCCAGCAGTGCGACAGGCGTAGGTTACTACGAGCAGTACTTC. The chain recombines TRBV6-6 with TRBJ2-7; TRBD1 is a possible D gene (6 bases). This CDR3 region has 15 residues. The ends were cut back, 5 bases at V and 3 bases at J, with 17 bases in the middle. Germline assignment: CDR1 MNHNY and CDR2 SVGAGI (reference sequence).

This clone was observed once. CDR3 protein: CASSTWTGGRETQYF. CDR3 bases: TGTGCCAGCAGCACCTGGACAGGGGGCAGGGAGACCCAGTACTTC. The chain employs TRBV7-9 and TRBJ2-5; 11 bases fit TRBD1. This CDR3 has 15 residues. CDR1 SEHNR and CDR2 FQNEAQ come from the germline V gene (reference sequence). Germline trimming cut 5 bases from V and 5 bases from J; bases unmatched to any gene: 7. Full variable domain (rest looked up from reference TRBV7-9 and TRBJ2-5): DTGVSQNPRHKITKRGQNVTFRCDPISEHNRLYWYRQTLGQGPEFLTYFQNEAQLEKSRLLSDRFSAERPKGSFSTLEIQRTEQGDSAMYLCASSTWTGGRETQYFGPGTRLLVL.

J is TRBJ2-1 and V is TRBV5-1, with 10 bases fitting TRBD2. The germline gives CDR1 SGHRS, CDR2 YFSETQ. The CDR3 is made up of 16 amino acids. With 2 bases clipped from V and 1 base from J, the junction kept 3 bases outside the gene matches. This CDR3 is CASSFLAGASYNEQFF. CDR3 nucleotides: TGCGCCAGCAGCTTTCTAGCGGGAGCGTCCTACAATGAGCAGTTCTTC. Drawing the rest from reference TRBV5-1 and TRBJ2-1, the complete variable domain is KAGVTQTPRYLIKTRGQQVTLSCSPISGHRSVSWYQQTPGQGLQFLFEYFSETQRNKGNFPGRFSGRQFSNSRSEMNVSTLELGDSALYLCASSFLAGASYNEQFFGPGTRLTVL.

This clone has a single count. CDR3 DNA: TGTGCCAGTAGTACCCCCGGGACTAGCGTCTCCAGGGGCTCCTACAATGAGCAGTTCTTC. Protein: CASSTPGTSVSRGSYNEQFF. The chain recombines TRBV19 with TRBJ2-1, with 10 bases matching TRBD2. This CDR3 region has 20 residues. CDR1 and CDR2 (germline): LNHDA, SQIVND (reference sequence). The junction had 15 bases not matched to a gene; V was cut back by 4 bases and J by 0 bases. Filled out from reference TRBV19 and TRBJ2-1, the complete variable domain reads DGGITQSPKYLFRKEGQNVTLSCEQNLNHDAMYWYRQDPGQGLRLIYYSQIVNDFQKGDIAEGYSVSREKKESFPLTVTSAQKNPTAFYLCASSTPGTSVSRGSYNEQFFGPGTRLTVL.

The rearrangement links TRBV7-8 to TRBJ1-2, with D maybe TRBD1 (5 bases). CDR3 length: 17 amino acids. CDR1 is SGHVS and CDR2 is FQNEAQ in the germline V gene. The V end was cut by 1 base, the J end by 6 bases, with 21 bases between. The CDR3, as DNA: TGTGCCAGCAGCTTAGGGAGTTCTATGGGGCTTTTAGATGGCTACACCTTC. Amino acids: CASSLGSSMGLLDGYTF.

The chain links TRBV7-9 to TRBJ2-7; 9 positions agree with TRBD1. V lost 5 bases to trimming and J lost 3 bases; unmatched junction nucleotides: 5. Germline assignment: CDR1 SEHNR and CDR2 FQNEAQ (reference sequence). The CDR3 loop spans 14 amino acids. The CDR3 bases are TGTGCCAGCAGCCTGGGACAGGGCGACTACGAGCAGTACTTC. It encodes CASSLGQGDYEQYF.

V is TRBV4-1 and J is TRBJ1-2, with TRBD1 matching 7 bases. V shed 3 bases, J shed 3 bases, and the junction held 22 bases outside the gene matches. Germline V gene lookup returns CDR1 MGHRA and CDR2 YSYEKL. CDR3 length equals 20 residues. CDR3: CASSQGAITGPSTGHYGYTF. CDR3 in DNA: TGCGCCAGCAGCCAGGGTGCCATCACGGGACCCTCGACAGGGCACTATGGCTACACCTTC.

This chain connects TRBV30 to TRBJ1-5; D is perhaps TRBD1 (5 bases). From germline, CDR1 is GTSNPN and CDR2 SVGIG (reference sequence). V was pared by 2 bases and J by 3 bases, with 8 bases between. The CDR3 runs to 13 residues. DNA of the CDR3: TGTGCCTGGAGTCGGGGGGACAATCAGCCCCAGCATTTT. This codes for CAWSRGDNQPQHF. The variable domain in full, completed from reference TRBV30 and TRBJ1-5, reads SQTIHQWPATLVQPVGSPLSLECTVEGTSNPNLYWYRQAAGRGLQLLFYSVGIGQISSEVPQNLSASRPQDRQFILSSKKLLLSDSGFYLCAWSRGDNQPQHFGDGTRLSIL.

The chain uses TRBV5-4 and TRBJ2-5; 10 bases line up with TRBD2. CDR1 and CDR2 from the germline V gene are SGHNT and YYREEE (reference sequence). V lost 1 base to trimming and J lost 2 bases; unmatched junction nucleotides: 2. This CDR3 is built from 15 residues. CDR3 DNA sequence: TGTGCCAGCAGCTTGACTAGCGGGGATCAAGAGACCCAGTACTTC. It is translated as CASSLTSGDQETQYF.

The gene calls are TRBV5-6 and TRBJ1-5; TRBD1 aligns across 10 bases. Germline assignment: CDR1 SGHDT and CDR2 YYEEEE. V was clipped by 3 bases and J by 3 bases; unmatched bases: 6. The CDR3 has 16 residues. The CDR3 DNA follows: TGTGCCAGCAGCTATTCCGGGACAGGGGCCAATCAGCCCCAGCATTTT. Protein sequence: CASSYSGTGANQPQHF.

This chain uses TRBV19 with TRBJ2-5; 11 bases are a match to TRBD1. This CDR3 comprises 13 residues. The V gene end was trimmed by 7 bases and the J gene end by 6 bases; junction bases not matched to a gene: 4. Germline lookup yields CDR1 LNHDA and CDR2 SQIVND (reference sequence). CDR3 nucleotides: TGTGCCAGTATAGGACAGGGGGCTCAGACCCAGTACTTC. Its protein is CASIGQGAQTQYF.

CDR3 nucleotides: TGTGCCAGCAGCCCAAAGACATACTCTGGAAACACCATATATTTT. This codes for CASSPKTYSGNTIYF. The rearrangement links TRBV7-2 to TRBJ1-3; D gene ambiguous. The germline V and J ends were trimmed by 5 bases and 0 bases, with 11 bases remaining between them. The CDR3 consists of 15 residues. The germline CDR1 and CDR2 sequences are SGHTA and FQGNSA.

The chain combines TRBV18 with TRBJ2-5, with 7 bases matching TRBD1. This CDR3 has 16 amino acids. The V segment lost 3 bases and the J segment 4 bases; nucleotides outside the gene matches: 11. CDR1 KGHSH and CDR2 LQKENI come from the germline V gene. CDR3 coding DNA: TGTGCCAGCTCACCCTTCATCCCAGGGGGTATAGAGACCCAGTACTTC. It yields the protein CASSPFIPGGIETQYF.

This clone was detected only a few times. The chain uses TRBV5-6 and TRBJ2-3; D is ambiguous. The germline V gene has CDR1 SGHDT and CDR2 YYEEEE. The CDR3 consists of 11 residues. V dropped 4 bases and J dropped 2 bases, with 2 bases sitting between them. The CDR3 protein is CASSLTDTQYF. CDR3 nucleotides: TGTGCCAGCAGCCTCACAGATACGCAGTATTTT.

The chain employs TRBV29-1 and TRBJ1-1, with D maybe TRBD1 (5 bases). Germline CDR1 reads SQVTM; CDR2 reads ANQGSEA. Trimming stripped 5 bases from V and 0 bases from J, with 22 bases between. The CDR3 consists of 17 residues. The DNA for the CDR3 is TGCAGCGTTCTGGGGGGGGATACAGCTTTAATGAACACTGAAGCTTTCTTT. Translating gives CSVLGGDTALMNTEAFF.